A single sample is the source of the 6 T cell receptor beta chains below, sequenced in a study of cytomegalovirus exposure and HLA in healthy donors. Assay: immunoSEQ multiplex PCR; the TCRdb copy retains only in-frame clones and omits some. Of a few hundred thousand clones in the sample, approximately 84% are singletons; the top ten hold approximately 12%. Sample: PBMCs. The receptors derive from a man younger than 30 in good health and CMV-seropositive.

There are a few counts of this clone. The chain recombines TRBV21-1 with TRBJ2-7; the table's D gene call, TRBD1, was not cross checked with the DNA. TRBV21-1 is classified as a pseudogene. This CDR3 has 14 residues. CDR3 coding DNA: TGTGCCAGCAGCATCGGGACAGGGGGTGGCGAGCAGTACTTC. Translated: CASSIGTGGGEQYF.

The chain joins TRBV4-1 to TRBJ1-1; TRBD1 agrees at 7 bases. Germline-derived CDR1 and CDR2 are MGHRA and YSYEKL. The CDR3 is 15 amino acids. J gave up 1 base and V 4 bases, and 6 bases lay outside the gene matches. The CDR3 is CASSLRQGRNTEAFF. The DNA of the CDR3 is TGCGCCAGCAGCCTGCGACAGGGCAGGAACACTGAAGCTTTCTTT.

V and J are TRBV29-1 and TRBJ1-1, with a tentative D call TRBD1 (6 bases). CDR1 is SQVTM and CDR2 is ANQGSEA in the germline V gene. Trimming left V 8 bases short and J 6 bases short, with 19 bases between. CDR3 length: 13 amino acids. CDR3 residues: CSTYQQGNAEAFF. In nucleotides, the CDR3 is TGCAGCACGTATCAACAGGGTAACGCTGAAGCTTTCTTT.

The V and J genes are TRBV2 and TRBJ2-5, with 12 bases aligning to TRBD2. The germline V gene has CDR1 SNHLY and CDR2 FYNNEI. After removal of 1 base from V and 4 bases from J, the junction contained 1 base not matched to a gene. CDR3 length: 15 residues. The CDR3 region is CASSEGGLAGETQYF. The CDR3 DNA reads TGTGCCAGCAGTGAAGGGGGACTAGCGGGAGAGACCCAGTACTTC.

The J gene is TRBJ2-5, the V gene TRBV29-1, with 11 positions matching TRBD2. Per the germline V gene, CDR1 is SQVTM and CDR2 is ANQGSEA. This CDR3 contains 17 residues. The trim removed 5 bases at V and 3 bases at J, leaving 14 bases unmatched. The CDR3 protein is CSVNSRLAGRGEETQYF. The DNA for the CDR3 is TGCAGCGTTAATAGTCGACTAGCGGGACGGGGGGAAGAGACCCAGTACTTC.

V and J are TRBV6-4 and TRBJ1-1; the D gene is possibly TRBD1 (5 bases). Germline CDR1 and CDR2: MRHNA and SNTAGT. V was trimmed by 6 bases and J by 4 bases, leaving 9 bases between them. The CDR3 has 12 amino acids. CDR3 bases: TGTGCCAGCAGAAGGACAAGCACTGAAGCTTTCTTT. Its translation: CASRRTSTEAFF.